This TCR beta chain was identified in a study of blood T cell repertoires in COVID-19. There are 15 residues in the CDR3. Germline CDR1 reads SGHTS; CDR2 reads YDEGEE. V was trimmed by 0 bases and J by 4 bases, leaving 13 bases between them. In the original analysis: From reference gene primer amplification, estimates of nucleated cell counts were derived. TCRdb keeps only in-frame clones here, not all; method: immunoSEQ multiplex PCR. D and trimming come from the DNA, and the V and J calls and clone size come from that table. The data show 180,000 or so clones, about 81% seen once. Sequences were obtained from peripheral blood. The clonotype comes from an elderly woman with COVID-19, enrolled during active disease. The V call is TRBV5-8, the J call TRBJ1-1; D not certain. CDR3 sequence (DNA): TGTGCCAGCAGCTTGGTGTTCTGGCCCGCCACTGAAGCTTTCTTT. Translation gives CASSLVFWPATEAFF. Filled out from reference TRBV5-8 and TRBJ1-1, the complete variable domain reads EAGVTQSPTHLIKTRGQQATLRCSPISGHTSVYWYQQALGLGLQFLLWYDEGEERNRGNFPPRFSGRQFPNYSSELNVNALELEDSALYLCASSLVFWPATEAFFGQGTRLTVV.